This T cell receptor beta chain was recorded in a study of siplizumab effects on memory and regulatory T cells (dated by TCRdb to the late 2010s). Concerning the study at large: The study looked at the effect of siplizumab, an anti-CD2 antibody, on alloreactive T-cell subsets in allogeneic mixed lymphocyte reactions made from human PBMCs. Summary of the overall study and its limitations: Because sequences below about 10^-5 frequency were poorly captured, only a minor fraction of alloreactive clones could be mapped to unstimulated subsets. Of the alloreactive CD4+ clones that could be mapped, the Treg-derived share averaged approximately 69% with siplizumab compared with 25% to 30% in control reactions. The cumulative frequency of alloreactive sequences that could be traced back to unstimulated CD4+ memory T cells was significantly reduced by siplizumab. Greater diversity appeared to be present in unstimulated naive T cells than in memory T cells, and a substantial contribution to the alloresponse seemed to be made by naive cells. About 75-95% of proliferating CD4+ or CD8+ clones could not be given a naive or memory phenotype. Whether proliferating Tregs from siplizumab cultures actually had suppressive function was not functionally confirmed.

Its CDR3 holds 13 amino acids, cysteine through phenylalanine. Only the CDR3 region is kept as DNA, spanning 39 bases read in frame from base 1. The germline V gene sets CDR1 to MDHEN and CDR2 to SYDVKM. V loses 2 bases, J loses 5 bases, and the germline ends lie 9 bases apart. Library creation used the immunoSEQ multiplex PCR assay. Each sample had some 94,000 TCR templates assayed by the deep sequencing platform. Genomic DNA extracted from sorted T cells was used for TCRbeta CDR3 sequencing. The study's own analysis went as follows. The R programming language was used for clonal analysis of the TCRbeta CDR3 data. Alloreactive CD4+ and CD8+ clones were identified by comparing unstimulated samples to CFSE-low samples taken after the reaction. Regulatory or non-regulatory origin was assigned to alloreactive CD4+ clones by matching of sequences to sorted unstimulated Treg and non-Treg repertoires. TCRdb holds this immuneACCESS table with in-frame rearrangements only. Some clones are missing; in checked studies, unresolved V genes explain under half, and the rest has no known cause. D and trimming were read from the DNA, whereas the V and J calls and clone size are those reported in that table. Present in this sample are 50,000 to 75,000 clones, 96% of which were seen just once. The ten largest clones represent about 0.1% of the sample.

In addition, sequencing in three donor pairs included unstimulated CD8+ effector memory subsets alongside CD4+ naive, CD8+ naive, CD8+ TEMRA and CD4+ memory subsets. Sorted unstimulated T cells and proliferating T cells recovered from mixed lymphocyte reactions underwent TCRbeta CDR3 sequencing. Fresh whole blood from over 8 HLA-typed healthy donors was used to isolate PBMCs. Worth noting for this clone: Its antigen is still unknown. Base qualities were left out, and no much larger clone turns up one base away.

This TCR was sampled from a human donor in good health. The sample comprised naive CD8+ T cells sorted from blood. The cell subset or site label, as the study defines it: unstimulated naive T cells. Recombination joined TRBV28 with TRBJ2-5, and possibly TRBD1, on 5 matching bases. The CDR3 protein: CASSLRQSETQYF. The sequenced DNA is TGTGCCAGCAGTTTACGACAGTCGGAGACCCAGTACTTC.